There are a few counts of the clone carrying this T cell receptor beta chain. Antigen: not known. This CDR3 is built from 17 residues. CDR1 is SGHTA and CDR2 is FQGNSA in the germline V gene. PBMCs numbering at least 6 million were isolated per sample. PCR was performed a second time for about 7 to 12 cycles using a sample-barcoded 5' primer and a J-beta primer mix. One entry per CDR3 protein, called by TCRdb with MiXCR from the 5' RACE reads. There are about 1.5 million distinct CDR3 sequences in the sample; 40% to 45% occur only once, and about 4.1% lies in the top ten. This sample was taken from a study of blood T cells in healthy people across ages. The study's findings and limits: Diversity was higher, and naive CD4+ cells more numerous, in long-lived donors than in aged donors. Naive T cell percentage showed a strong correlation with TCR beta diversity. With age, beta diversity per million T cells declined roughly linearly, significantly by 30 to 40.

This receptor was taken from a woman aged 18-30 years in good health. The sequencing sample was made of blood. This chain connects TRBV7-2 to TRBJ2-1, with D perhaps TRBD2 (6 bases). The J call is uncertain, as TRBJ2-7 better fits the DNA end. The CDR3 DNA is TGTGCCAGCAGCTCACTAGCTCTCCAGGGCGGCCACAATGAGCAGTACTTC. Amino acids: CASSSLALQGGHNEQYF.